Listed here are 21 T cell receptor beta chains from one sample, sequenced in a study of beta chain features in type 1 diabetes. What was sequenced were expressed TCRB transcripts, since all of the isolated RNA had been reverse transcribed. The assay was immunoSEQ multiplex PCR, and TCRdb's table has in-frame clones only and misses some. The sample yields under 350,000 clones, roughly 8% seen once. Sequenced: central memory CD4+ T cells from blood. The receptor set was obtained from a woman between 18 and 30 years old in good health.

This clone was seen at least ten times. The V gene is TRBV4-3, the J gene TRBJ1-1; maybe TRBD1 (6 bases). CDR1 is LGHNA and CDR2 is YSLEER in the germline V gene. Trimming left V 4 bases short and J 4 bases short, with 10 bases between. The CDR3 is made up of 13 amino acids. Here the CDR3 DNA reads TGCGCCAGCAGCCCTTACAGGGCCACTGAAGCTTTCTTT. Amino acid sequence: CASSPYRATEAFF.

The V and J genes are TRBV10-3 and TRBJ2-5; 9 nucleotides agree with TRBD2. The CDR3 consists of 15 residues. The germline CDR1 and CDR2 sequences are ENHRY and SYGVKD. The V segment lost 4 bases and the J segment 5 bases; nucleotides outside the gene matches: 8. The CDR3, as DNA: TGTGCCATCAGTGGTGCGCGGGGGGGCAGGGAGACCCAGTACTTC. Translating gives CAISGARGGRETQYF.

This clone showed up just a few times. This chain joins TRBV5-4 and TRBJ2-3; D is perhaps TRBD2 (6 bases). The V and J ends lost 2 bases and 0 bases respectively, with 10 bases between them. CDR1 and CDR2 (germline): SGHNT, YYREEE (reference sequence). This CDR3 spans 15 amino acids. CDR3 nucleotides: TGTGCCAGCAGCTTCGGCGGGGCTAGCACAGATACGCAGTATTTT. It is translated as CASSFGGASTDTQYF.

This clone has only a few counts. This chain connects TRBV6-5 to TRBJ2-5; the D gene is possibly TRBD2 (5 bases). There are 14 residues in the CDR3. The germline V gene encodes CDR1 MNHEY and CDR2 SVGAGI. V shed 7 bases and J shed 7 bases, with 19 bases lying between them. The CDR3 coding sequence is TGTGCCAGCACAAGACACCACAAAGAGGGGACCCAGTACTTC. This translates into CASTRHHKEGTQYF.

V and J are TRBV28 and TRBJ1-5; D perhaps matches TRBD1 (5 bases). V dropped 6 bases and J dropped 1 base, with 10 bases sitting between them. Germline values: CDR1 MDHEN, CDR2 SYDVKM. The CDR3 contains 14 residues. DNA of the CDR3: TGTGCCAGCAGCCGGCAGGGCAGCAATCAGCCCCAGCATTTT. Translation: CASSRQGSNQPQHF.

As to this clone: At one of its ends the junction is not consistent with the germline gene, which may arise from a read error. V gene TRBV5-4 combines with J gene TRBJ2-1; possibly TRBD1 for D (5 bases). CDR1 and CDR2 from the germline V gene are SGHNT and YYREEE (reference sequence). CDR3 length: 15 residues. In DNA form, the CDR3 reads TGCGCCAGCAGCCAAGTTTCAGGGCTTTACAATGAGCAGTTCTTC. Amino acids: CASSQVSGLYNEQFF.

At least ten counts were recorded for this clone. The same CDR3 is also encoded by other DNA sequences in this sample. The V gene is TRBV7-2, the J gene TRBJ2-5; 10 bases are shared with TRBD1. V shed 3 bases, J shed 4 bases, and the junction held 2 bases outside the gene matches. The CDR3 spans 14 residues. In germline, CDR1 is SGHTA, CDR2 FQGNSA. CDR3 protein: CASSLGQGSETQYF. CDR3 nucleotides: TGTGCCAGCAGCTTGGGACAGGGGTCAGAGACCCAGTACTTC. The full variable domain, in which reference TRBV7-2 and TRBJ2-5 provide the parts outside the CDR3, is GAGVSQSPSNKVTEKGKDVELRCDPISGHTALYWYRQSLGQGLEFLIYFQGNSAPDKSGLPSDRFSAERTGGSVSTLTIQRTQQEDSAVYLCASSLGQGSETQYFGPGTRLLVL.

V and J are TRBV4-2 and TRBJ1-4; D is undetermined. The CDR3 covers 15 residues. Per the germline V gene, CDR1 is LGHNA and CDR2 is YNFKEQ. The V and J ends lost 5 bases and 7 bases respectively, with 17 bases between them. This chain's CDR3 is CASSSIRTSGEKLFF. In DNA form, the CDR3 reads TGTGCCAGCAGCTCAATCCGTACTAGCGGTGAAAAACTGTTTTTT.

J is TRBJ1-4 and V is TRBV29-1, with TRBD1 matching 7 bases. Per germline, CDR1 SQVTM and CDR2 ANQGSEA. The V gene end was trimmed by 4 bases and the J gene end by 8 bases; junction bases not matched to a gene: 4. The CDR3 spans 12 residues. The CDR3, as DNA: TGCAGCGTTGGACAGGGACGCGAAAAACTGTTTTTT. Translation gives CSVGQGREKLFF.

This clone was observed a handful of times. The genes are TRBV29-1 and TRBJ2-1; a possible D gene is TRBD2 (6 bases). In germline, CDR1 is SQVTM, CDR2 ANQGSEA. Trimming shortened V by 4 bases and J by 2 bases, and 15 bases separated the two germline ends. This CDR3 is built from 15 residues. CDR3 in DNA: TGCAGCGTTGCGTTTAGGGCTAGCGCCTACAATGAGCAGTTCTTC. Its protein product is CSVAFRASAYNEQFF.

This clone has just a few counts. This sequence joins TRBV4-2 and TRBJ1-1; 7 bases are a match to TRBD1. The CDR3 totals 15 residues. The V segment lost 3 bases and the J segment 4 bases; nucleotides outside the gene matches: 8. CDR1 LGHNA and CDR2 YNFKEQ come from the germline V gene. The DNA for the CDR3 is TGTGCCAGCAGCCATCCAGGACAGGCGCTCACTGAAGCTTTCTTT. Protein sequence: CASSHPGQALTEAFF.

This clone was seen a handful of times. The V call is TRBV7-6, the J call TRBJ2-2; TRBD2 aligns across 8 bases. Losses at the gene ends were 5 bases for V and 1 base for J; bases not matched to a gene: 6. Germline lookup yields CDR1 SGHVS and CDR2 FNYEAQ. The CDR3 spans 16 residues. The CDR3: CASSAQAGVNTGELFF. The CDR3 coding sequence is TGTGCCAGCAGCGCTCAAGCGGGGGTGAACACCGGGGAGCTGTTTTTT.

The chain links TRBV18 to TRBJ1-1; TRBD1 agrees at 9 bases. V was pared by 5 bases and J by 7 bases, with 20 bases of the junction left unmatched. The CDR3 length is 18 residues. Germline loops: CDR1 KGHSH, CDR2 LQKENI. The CDR3 DNA follows: TGTGCCAGCTCATTTGCCAACCAAAGGACAGGGGTGGGTAATGAAGCTTTCTTT. It is translated as CASSFANQRTGVGNEAFF.

This clone appeared a few times. The chain combines TRBV5-1 with TRBJ1-6, with D possibly matching TRBD1 (6 bases). Between the trimmed V and J ends, which lost 4 bases and 7 bases, there was a span of 9 bases. Germline CDR1 and CDR2: SGHRS and YFSETQ. The CDR3 is made up of 13 amino acids. The CDR3 here is CASSVGTNSPLHF. CDR3 nucleotide sequence: TGCGCCAGCAGCGTAGGGACAAATTCACCCCTCCACTTT.

The V and J genes are TRBV7-2 and TRBJ2-1; no clear D gene. The V and J ends lost 10 bases and 4 bases respectively, with 8 bases between them. The germline CDR1 and CDR2 sequences are SGHTA and FQGNSA. This CDR3 is built from 11 residues. The CDR3 spells CATNAYNEQFF. The CDR3 nucleotides read TGTGCCACTAACGCATACAATGAGCAGTTCTTC.

The chain couples TRBV28 to TRBJ1-2; TRBD1 matches 7 bases. Germline V CDR1 and CDR2: MDHEN, SYDVKM. The CDR3 runs to 14 residues. The ends lost 10 bases at V and 8 bases at J; junction bases unmatched: 16. CDR3 in amino acids: CAISAGGAGFGYTF. CDR3 in DNA: TGTGCCATCAGCGCAGGGGGGGCGGGTTTCGGCTACACCTTC.

This clone has more than one count but fewer than ten. The gene calls are TRBV27 and TRBJ2-7, with 7 bases fitting TRBD1. Trimming at V came to 5 bases and at J to 2 bases, leaving 6 bases not matched to a gene. CDR3 length: 14 amino acids. CDR1 and CDR2 from the germline V gene are MNHEY and SMNVEV (reference sequence). The CDR3 protein is CASSRRQGPYEQYF. CDR3 DNA: TGTGCCAGCAGTCGCCGACAGGGCCCCTACGAGCAGTACTTC.

This clone was seen more than once but under ten times. This chain joins TRBV18 and TRBJ2-3; 12 nucleotides align to TRBD2. From germline, CDR1 is KGHSH and CDR2 LQKENI. CDR3 length equals 17 residues. The V and J ends lost 0 bases and 5 bases, in that order; junction bases with no gene match: 6. The CDR3 DNA sequence: TGTGCCAGCTCACCACCAAGAACTAGCGGGGGGATAGATACGCAGTATTTT. The encoded protein is CASSPPRTSGGIDTQYF. Drawing the rest from reference TRBV18 and TRBJ2-3, the complete variable domain is NAGVMQNPRHLVRRRGQEARLRCSPMKGHSHVYWYRQLPEEGLKFMVYLQKENIIDESGMPKERFSAEFPKEGPSILRIQQVVRGDSAAYFCASSPPRTSGGIDTQYFGPGTRLTVL.

The chain carries TRBV5-1 and TRBJ1-1, with D possibly being TRBD1 (5 bases). CDR1 is SGHRS and CDR2 is YFSETQ in the germline V gene. V gave up 4 bases and J gave up 6 bases, with 19 bases separating them. The length of the CDR3 is 15 residues. The CDR3: CASSPGRGALSEAFF. CDR3 coding DNA: TGCGCCAGCAGCCCGGGCAGAGGGGCCCTGTCTGAAGCTTTCTTT. Variable domain in full (rest from reference TRBV5-1 and TRBJ1-1): KAGVTQTPRYLIKTRGQQVTLSCSPISGHRSVSWYQQTPGQGLQFLFEYFSETQRNKGNFPGRFSGRQFSNSRSEMNVSTLELGDSALYLCASSPGRGALSEAFFGQGTRLTVV.

This clone was seen a handful of times. V usage is TRBV4-1 and J usage is TRBJ2-5; tentative D call: TRBD2 (6 bases). This CDR3 has 15 amino acids. The V end was cut by 3 bases, the J end by 3 bases, with 14 bases between. CDR1 and CDR2 (germline): MGHRA, YSYEKL. CDR3: CASSQGRDSKETQYF. The CDR3 region has the DNA TGCGCCAGCAGCCAGGGAAGGGACTCCAAAGAGACCCAGTACTTC.

The sample holds a few counts of this clone. CDR3 region: CASSRDRVALYHSPLHF. CDR3 coding DNA: TGTGCCAGCAGCAGAGACAGGGTAGCTCTATATCATTCACCCCTCCACTTT. The genes are TRBV21-1 and TRBJ1-6; TRBD1 is the table's D call and was not checked against the DNA. TRBV21-1 is listed as a pseudogene. This CDR3 has 17 residues.